Described below is a single TCR beta chain sequence and its context. Its antigen target is currently unknown. No base quality values were provided; no much bigger clone lies one nucleotide off. TCRbeta CDR3 regions were amplified from genomic DNA by means of the immunoSEQ Assay, a bias-controlled multiplex PCR. The study's processing was this. Within the assay, amplification of reference gene primers was used to estimate how many nucleated cells each sample contained. Sequence reads were collapsed and filtered to measure the absolute abundance of every unique TCRbeta CDR3 rearrangement. Productive Simpson clonality was computed per sample as the square root of Simpson's diversity index over productive rearrangements. Drawn from immuneACCESS, this table holds only the in-frame rearrangements with V and J called that TCRdb kept. Clones are partly lost; checked studies trace under half to an unresolved V gene and leave the rest unexplained. V and J calls and clone size come straight from that table; D and trimming were deduced from the DNA. The sample table records 200,000 to 250,000 clones; about 90% of these occur just once. In total, the top ten clones hold roughly 3.2% of the sample.

These data originate in a study of blood T cell repertoires in COVID-19 (TCRdb year 2020). Concerning the study at large: ImmuneRACE Cohort 3 recovered participants were defined by two consecutive negative NP/OP PCR tests, healthcare professional clearance, or symptom resolution. Collaborator samples came from the United States, Italy and Spain and covered acute and convalescent phases of COVID-19. The material from the prospective study consisted of cDNA or gDNA derived from T cells, B-cell-depleted T cells, or PBMCs. Subjects who had been exposed to COVID-19, were actively infected with it, or had recovered from it provided the deeply sampled blood TCRbeta repertoires that made up the dataset. The repertoires were released in a freely available public database intended as a resource for research on the immune response to SARS-CoV-2. Samples came from the ongoing ImmuneRACE study (first 160 participants) plus 1,254 subjects from 6 global collaborators. Sample metadata almost always included a de-identified subject ID, COVID-19 status, age in years and sex. Where HLA class I and class II types were available, the types were taken from metadata supplied by the sample provider, not from assay-based typing. The paper's findings and limits, for the study overall: The amount of clinical and demographic metadata varied by source and participant and was provided uncurated.

Participants in the prospective study were aged roughly 18 to 100 years, lived in about two dozen United States geographic areas, and enrolled through a virtual design. Cohort assignment in the prospective study relied on participant-reported clinical history from a screening survey and a study questionnaire. In the prospective study, mobile phlebotomists collected whole blood, serum and a nasopharyngeal or oropharyngeal swab from each participant. Prospective study participants could optionally give additional blood draws and questionnaires over an approximately 2-month period. Before DNA extraction, blood samples from the prospective study were shipped at room temperature or frozen. CDR3 length: 13 amino acids, cysteine to phenylalanine. The only DNA kept is the CDR3, 39 bases in frame from the first base. Here V drops 5 bases and J drops 10 bases, and the junction holds 3 bases not matched to any gene. The germline V gene yields SNHLY for CDR1 and FYNNEI for CDR2.

Sequences were obtained from PBMCs or T cells enriched from blood (not recorded which). The sequence joins TRBV2 to TRBJ2-1, and TRBD2 aligns with 12 junction nucleotides. This receptor was obtained from a woman aged 50 to 65 in a cohort exposed to, infected with or recovered from COVID-19 (not recorded which). The DNA sequence is given as TGTGCCAGCAGTCGGACTAGCGGGGTCGAGCAGTTCTTC. Its translation is CASSRTSGVEQFF.